What follows describes a single TCR beta chain. Using immunoSEQ multiplex PCR, the repertoire was profiled, and TCRdb retains in-frame clones only, with some absent. Of some 500,000 clones listed, roughly 78% are singletons. This record belongs to a study of shared clonotypes between healthy human individuals. The germline V gene encodes CDR1 LGHNA and CDR2 YNFKEQ. The length of the CDR3 is 16 residues. Trimming pared 0 bases from V and 5 bases from J, leaving 16 bases between. Sample: PBMCs. The rearrangement links TRBV4-2 to TRBJ1-1; no clear D gene. This TCR was sampled from a woman in her forties in good health. Some clones in this sample may be carry-over from other donors' samples. The CDR3 spells CASSQDVRAPGTEAFF. CDR3 coding DNA: TGTGCCAGCAGCCAAGATGTTAGGGCACCGGGGACTGAAGCTTTCTTT.